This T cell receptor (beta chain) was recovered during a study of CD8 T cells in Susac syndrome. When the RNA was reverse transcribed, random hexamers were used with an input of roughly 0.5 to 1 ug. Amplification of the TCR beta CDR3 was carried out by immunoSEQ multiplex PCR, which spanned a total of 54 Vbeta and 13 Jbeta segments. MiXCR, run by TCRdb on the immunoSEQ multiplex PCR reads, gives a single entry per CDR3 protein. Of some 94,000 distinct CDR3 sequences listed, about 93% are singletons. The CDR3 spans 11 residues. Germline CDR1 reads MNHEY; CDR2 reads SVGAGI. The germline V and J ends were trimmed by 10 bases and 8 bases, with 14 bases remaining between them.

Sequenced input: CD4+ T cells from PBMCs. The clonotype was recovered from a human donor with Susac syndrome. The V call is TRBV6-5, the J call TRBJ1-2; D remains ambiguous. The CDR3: CAIKIGEGYTF. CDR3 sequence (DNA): TGTGCCATCAAGATCGGGGAAGGCTACACCTTC.